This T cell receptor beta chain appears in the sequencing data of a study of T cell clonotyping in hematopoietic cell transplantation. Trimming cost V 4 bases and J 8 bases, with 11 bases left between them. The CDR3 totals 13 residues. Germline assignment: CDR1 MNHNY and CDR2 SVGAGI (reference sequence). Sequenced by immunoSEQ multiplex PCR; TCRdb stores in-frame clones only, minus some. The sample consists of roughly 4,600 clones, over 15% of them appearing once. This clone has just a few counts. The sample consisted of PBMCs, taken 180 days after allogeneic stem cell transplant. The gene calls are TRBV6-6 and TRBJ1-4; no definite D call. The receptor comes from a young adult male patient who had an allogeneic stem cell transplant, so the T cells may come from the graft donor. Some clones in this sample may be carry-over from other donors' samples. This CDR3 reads CASSSPDGEKLFF. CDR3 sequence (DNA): TGTGCCAGCAGTTCCCCGGACGGAGAAAAACTGTTTTTT.